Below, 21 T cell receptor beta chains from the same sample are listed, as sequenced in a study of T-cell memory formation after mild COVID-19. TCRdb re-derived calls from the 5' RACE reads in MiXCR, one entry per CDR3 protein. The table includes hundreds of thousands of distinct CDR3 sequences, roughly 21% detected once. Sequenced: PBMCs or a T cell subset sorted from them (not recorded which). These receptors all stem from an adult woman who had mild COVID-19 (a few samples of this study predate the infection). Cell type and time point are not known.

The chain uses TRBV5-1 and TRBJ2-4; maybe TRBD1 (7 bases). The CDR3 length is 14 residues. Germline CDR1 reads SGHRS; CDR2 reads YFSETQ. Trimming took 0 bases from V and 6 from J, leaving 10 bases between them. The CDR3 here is CASSLGQGGNIQYF. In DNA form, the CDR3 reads TGCGCCAGCAGCTTGGGCCAGGGGGGAAACATTCAGTACTTC.

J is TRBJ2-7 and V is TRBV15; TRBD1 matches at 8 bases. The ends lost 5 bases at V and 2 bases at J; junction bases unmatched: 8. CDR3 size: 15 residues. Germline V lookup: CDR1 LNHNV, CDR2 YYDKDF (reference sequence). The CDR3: CATSDRTGSPYEQYF. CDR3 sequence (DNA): TGTGCCACCAGCGACCGGACAGGGTCACCCTACGAGCAGTACTTC.

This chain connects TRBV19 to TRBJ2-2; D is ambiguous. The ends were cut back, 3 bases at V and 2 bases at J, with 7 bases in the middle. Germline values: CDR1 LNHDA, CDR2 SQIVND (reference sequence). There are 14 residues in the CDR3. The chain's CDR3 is CASSMYGNTGELFF. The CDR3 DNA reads TGTGCCAGTAGTATGTATGGAAACACCGGGGAGCTGTTTTTT.

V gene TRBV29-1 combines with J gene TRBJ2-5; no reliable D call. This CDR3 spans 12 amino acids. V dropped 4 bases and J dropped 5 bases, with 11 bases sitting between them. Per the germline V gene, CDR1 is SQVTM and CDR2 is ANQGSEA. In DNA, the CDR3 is TGCAGCGTTGGAAGGGCAGCCGAGACCCAGTACTTC. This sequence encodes CSVGRAAETQYF.

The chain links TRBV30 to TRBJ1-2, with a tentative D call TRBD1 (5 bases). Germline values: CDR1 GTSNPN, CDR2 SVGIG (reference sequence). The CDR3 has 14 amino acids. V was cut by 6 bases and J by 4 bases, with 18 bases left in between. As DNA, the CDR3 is TGTGCCTGTCCGAAAGGGGCAAATGCCTATGGCTACACCTTC. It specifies CACPKGANAYGYTF.

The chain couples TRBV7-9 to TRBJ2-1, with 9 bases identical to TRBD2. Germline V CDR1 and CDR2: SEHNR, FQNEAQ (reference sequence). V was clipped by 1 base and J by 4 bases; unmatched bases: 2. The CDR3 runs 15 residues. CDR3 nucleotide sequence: TGTGCCAGCAGCTTAGAGCGGGGGGCGTACAATGAGCAGTTCTTC. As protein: CASSLERGAYNEQFF.

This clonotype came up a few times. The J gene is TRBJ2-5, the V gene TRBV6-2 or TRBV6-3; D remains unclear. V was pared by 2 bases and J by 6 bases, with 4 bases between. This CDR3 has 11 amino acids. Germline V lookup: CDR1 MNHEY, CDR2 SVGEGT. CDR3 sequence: CASSYGKTQYF. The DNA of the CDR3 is TGTGCCAGCAGTTACGGGAAGACCCAGTACTTC.

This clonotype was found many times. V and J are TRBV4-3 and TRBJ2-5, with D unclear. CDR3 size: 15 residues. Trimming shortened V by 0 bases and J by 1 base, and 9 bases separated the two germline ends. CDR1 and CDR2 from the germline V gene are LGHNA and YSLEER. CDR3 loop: CASSQDRALQETQYF. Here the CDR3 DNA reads TGCGCCAGCAGCCAAGATAGGGCTCTCCAAGAGACCCAGTACTTC.

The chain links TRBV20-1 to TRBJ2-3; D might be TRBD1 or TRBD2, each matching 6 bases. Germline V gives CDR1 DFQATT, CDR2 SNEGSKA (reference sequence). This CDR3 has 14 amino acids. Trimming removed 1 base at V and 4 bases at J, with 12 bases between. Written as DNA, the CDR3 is TGCAGTGCTAGAGCTCACAGGGAGGCAGATACGCAGTATTTT. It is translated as CSARAHREADTQYF.

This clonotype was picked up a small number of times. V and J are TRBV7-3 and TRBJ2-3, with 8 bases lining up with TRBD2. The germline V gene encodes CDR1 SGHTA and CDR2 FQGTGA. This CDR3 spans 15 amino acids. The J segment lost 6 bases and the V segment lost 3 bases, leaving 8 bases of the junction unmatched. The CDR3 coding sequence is TGTGCCAGCAGCTTCCAGCGGGGGAGCCGGGATACGCAGTATTTT. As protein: CASSFQRGSRDTQYF.

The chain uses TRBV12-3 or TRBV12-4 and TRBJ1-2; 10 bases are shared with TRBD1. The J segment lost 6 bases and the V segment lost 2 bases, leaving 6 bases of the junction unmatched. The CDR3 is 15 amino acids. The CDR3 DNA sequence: TGTGCCAGCAGTTTAAGGGCCGGGACAGGGGATGGCTACACCTTC. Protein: CASSLRAGTGDGYTF.

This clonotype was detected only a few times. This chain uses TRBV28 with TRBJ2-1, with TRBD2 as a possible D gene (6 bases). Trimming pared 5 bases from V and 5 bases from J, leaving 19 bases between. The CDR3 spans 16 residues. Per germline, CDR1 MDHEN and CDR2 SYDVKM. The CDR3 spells CASSPLLGGDNNEQFF. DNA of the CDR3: TGTGCCAGCAGTCCCCTACTAGGAGGGGATAACAATGAGCAGTTCTTC.

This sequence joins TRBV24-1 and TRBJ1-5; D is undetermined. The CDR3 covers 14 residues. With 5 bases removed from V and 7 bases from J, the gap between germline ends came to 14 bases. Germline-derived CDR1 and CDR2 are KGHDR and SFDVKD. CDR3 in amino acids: CATSAGNWVQPQHF. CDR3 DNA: TGTGCCACCAGTGCGGGGAATTGGGTCCAGCCCCAGCATTTT.

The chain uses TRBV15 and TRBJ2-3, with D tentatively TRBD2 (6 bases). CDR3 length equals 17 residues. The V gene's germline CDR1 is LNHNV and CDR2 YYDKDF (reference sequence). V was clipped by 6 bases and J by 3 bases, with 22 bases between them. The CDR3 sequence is CATRIRRGLRGTDTQYF. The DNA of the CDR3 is TGTGCCACCAGAATCCGCCGTGGGCTACGGGGGACAGATACGCAGTATTTT.

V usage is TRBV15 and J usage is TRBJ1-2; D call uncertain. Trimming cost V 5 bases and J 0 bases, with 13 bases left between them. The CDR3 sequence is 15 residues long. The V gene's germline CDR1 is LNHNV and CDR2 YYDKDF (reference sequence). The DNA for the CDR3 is TGTGCCACCAGCGGGGTCCATCCCCCTAACTATGGCTACACCTTC. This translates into CATSGVHPPNYGYTF. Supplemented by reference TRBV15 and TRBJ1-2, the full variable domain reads DAMVIQNPRYQVTQFGKPVTLSCSQTLNHNVMYWYQQKSSQAPKLLFHYYDKDFNNEADTPDNFQSRRPNTSFCFLDIRSPGLGDTAMYLCATSGVHPPNYGYTFGSGTRLTVV.

CDR3 protein: CASSESGGGTQYF. CDR3 DNA sequence: TGCGCCAGCAGTGAGTCAGGAGGGGGTACGCAGTATTTT. This chain joins TRBV10-2 and TRBJ2-3, with D tentatively TRBD1 or TRBD2 (6 bases each). The germline V and J ends were trimmed by 0 bases and 8 bases, with 9 bases remaining between them. The length of the CDR3 is 13 residues. The germline V gene encodes CDR1 WSHSY and CDR2 SAAADI.

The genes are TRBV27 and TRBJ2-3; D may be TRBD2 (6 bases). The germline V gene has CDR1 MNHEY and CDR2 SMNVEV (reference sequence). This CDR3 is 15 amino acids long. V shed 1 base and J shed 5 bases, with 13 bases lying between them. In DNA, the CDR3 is TGTGCCAGCAGTTTATGGGGGGAAACGGGAGATACGCAGTATTTT. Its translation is CASSLWGETGDTQYF.

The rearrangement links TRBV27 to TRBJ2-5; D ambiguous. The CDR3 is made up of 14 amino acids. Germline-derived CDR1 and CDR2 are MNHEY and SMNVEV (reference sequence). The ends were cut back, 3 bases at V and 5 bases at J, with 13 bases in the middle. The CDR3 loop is CASSLTPGQETQYF. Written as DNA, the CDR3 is TGTGCCAGCAGTTTGACCCCTGGTCAGGAGACCCAGTACTTC.

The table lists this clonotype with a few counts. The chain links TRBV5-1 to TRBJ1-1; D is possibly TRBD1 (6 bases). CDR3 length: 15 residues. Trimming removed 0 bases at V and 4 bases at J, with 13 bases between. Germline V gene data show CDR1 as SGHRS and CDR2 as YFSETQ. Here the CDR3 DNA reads TGCGCCAGCAGCTTGGTCGGGGCAGGGGTCACTGAAGCTTTCTTT. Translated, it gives CASSLVGAGVTEAFF.

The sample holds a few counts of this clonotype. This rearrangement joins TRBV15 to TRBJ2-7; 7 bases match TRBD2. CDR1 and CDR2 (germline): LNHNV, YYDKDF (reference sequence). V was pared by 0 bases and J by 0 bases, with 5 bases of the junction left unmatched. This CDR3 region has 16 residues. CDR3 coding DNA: TGTGCCACCAGCAGAGACACCGGGACTACCTCCTACGAGCAGTACTTC. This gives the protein CATSRDTGTTSYEQYF.

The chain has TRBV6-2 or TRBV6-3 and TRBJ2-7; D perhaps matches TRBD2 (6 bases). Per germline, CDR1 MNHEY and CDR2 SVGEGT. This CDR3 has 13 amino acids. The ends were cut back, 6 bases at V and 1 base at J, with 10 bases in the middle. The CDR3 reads CASRYSGSYEQYF. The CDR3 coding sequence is TGTGCCAGCAGATATAGCGGATCCTACGAGCAGTACTTC.